This T cell receptor beta chain was recovered during a study of T cell repertoires in cytomegalovirus infection. For the study at large: Both a matching HLA type and CMV infection were indicated by public TCR beta signatures. General observations from the study: Predominance within the ex vivo response was attributable to HLA-C-restricted CMV-specific TCR beta clonotypes. Identification of carriers of CMV plus the relevant HLA was achieved through cumulative public TCR beta family frequency.

This clonotype came up a few times. Its antigen is undetermined. One entry per CDR3 protein, called by TCRdb with MiXCR from the reads. The data contain approximately 490,000 distinct CDR3 sequences, 11% of them singletons. The clonotype comes from a human donor in good health (CMV status not recorded). Some clones in this sample may be carry-over from other donors' samples. Sequenced: PBMCs.

The CDR3 here is CASRPPGQINYGYTF. Here the CDR3 DNA reads TGTGCCAGCAGGCCTCCGGGACAGATAAACTATGGCTACACCTTC. This chain connects TRBV9 to TRBJ1-2; TRBD1 matches 7 bases. This CDR3 region has 15 residues. The J segment lost 2 bases and the V segment lost 5 bases, leaving 9 bases of the junction unmatched. CDR1 and CDR2 (germline): SGDLS, YYNGEE.